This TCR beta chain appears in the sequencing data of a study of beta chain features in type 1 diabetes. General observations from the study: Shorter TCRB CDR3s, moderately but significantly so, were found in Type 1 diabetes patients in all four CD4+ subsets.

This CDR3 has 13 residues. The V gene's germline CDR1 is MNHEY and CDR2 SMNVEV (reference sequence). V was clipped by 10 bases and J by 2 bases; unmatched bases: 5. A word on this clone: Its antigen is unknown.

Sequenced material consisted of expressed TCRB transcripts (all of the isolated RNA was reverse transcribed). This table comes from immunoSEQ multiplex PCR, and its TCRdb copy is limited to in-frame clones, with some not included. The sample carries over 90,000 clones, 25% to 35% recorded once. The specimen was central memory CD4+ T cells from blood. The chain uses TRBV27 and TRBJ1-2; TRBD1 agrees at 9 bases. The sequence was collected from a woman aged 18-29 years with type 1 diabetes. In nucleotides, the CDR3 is TGTGCCACTACAACAGGGGGCAACTATGGCTACACCTTC. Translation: CATTTGGNYGYTF.